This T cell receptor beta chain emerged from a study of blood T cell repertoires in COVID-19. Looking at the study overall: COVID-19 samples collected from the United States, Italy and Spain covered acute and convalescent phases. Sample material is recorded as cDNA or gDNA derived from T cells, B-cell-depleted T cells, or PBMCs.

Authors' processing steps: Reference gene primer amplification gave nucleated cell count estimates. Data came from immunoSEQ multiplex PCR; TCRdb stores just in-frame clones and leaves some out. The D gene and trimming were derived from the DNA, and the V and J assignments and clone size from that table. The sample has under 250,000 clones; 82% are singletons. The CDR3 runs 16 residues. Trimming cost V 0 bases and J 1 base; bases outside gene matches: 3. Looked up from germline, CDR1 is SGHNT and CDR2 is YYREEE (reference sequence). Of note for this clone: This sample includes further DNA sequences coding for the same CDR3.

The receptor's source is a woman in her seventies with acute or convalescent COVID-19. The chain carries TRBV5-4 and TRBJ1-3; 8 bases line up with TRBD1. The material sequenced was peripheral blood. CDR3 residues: CASSLGTGLSGNTIYF. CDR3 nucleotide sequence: TGTGCCAGCAGCTTGGGGACAGGGCTTTCTGGAAACACCATATATTTT.